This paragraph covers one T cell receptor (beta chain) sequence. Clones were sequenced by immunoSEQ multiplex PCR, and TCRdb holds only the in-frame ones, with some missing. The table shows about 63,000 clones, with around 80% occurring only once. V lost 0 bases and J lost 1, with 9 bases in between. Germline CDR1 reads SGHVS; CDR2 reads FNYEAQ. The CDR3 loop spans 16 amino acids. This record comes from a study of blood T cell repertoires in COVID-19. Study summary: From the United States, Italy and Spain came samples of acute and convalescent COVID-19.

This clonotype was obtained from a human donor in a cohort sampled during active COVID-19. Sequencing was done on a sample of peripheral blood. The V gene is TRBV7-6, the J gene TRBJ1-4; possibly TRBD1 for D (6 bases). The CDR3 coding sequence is TGTGCCAGCAGCTTAGCGGGAGGGGGAACTAATGAAAAACTGTTTTTT. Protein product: CASSLAGGGTNEKLFF. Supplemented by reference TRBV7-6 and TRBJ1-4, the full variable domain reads GAGVSQSPRYKVTKRGQDVALRCDPISGHVSLYWYRQALGQGPEFLTYFNYEAQQDKSGLPNDRFSAERPEGSISTLTIQRTEQRDSAMYRCASSLAGGGTNEKLFFGSGTQLSVL.